The 18 T cell receptor beta chains given below trace back to one sample, sequenced in a study of shared clonotypes between healthy human individuals. Sequencing used immunoSEQ multiplex PCR; TCRdb keeps in-frame clones, though not all of them. This table has more than 850,000 clones, 75% to 85% appearing once. Sequenced material: memory CD4+ T cells from PBMCs. As to subset: CD45RA-negative fraction. Source of these receptors: a man in his late teens or twenties in good health. Some clones in this sample may be carry-over from other donors' samples.

The gene calls are TRBV11-2 and TRBJ2-1; 7 bases fit TRBD2. CDR1 and CDR2 from the germline V gene are SGHAT and FQNNGV. The CDR3 is made up of 17 amino acids. The V and J ends lost 4 bases and 8 bases, in that order; junction bases with no gene match: 17. Written as DNA, the CDR3 is TGTGCCAGCAGCTCCACCCTTGGCCTAGCGGTGAAGGATGAGCAGTTCTTC. This encodes CASSSTLGLAVKDEQFF. The full variable domain, with the rest looked up from reference TRBV11-2 and TRBJ2-1, is EAGVAQSPRYKIIEKRQSVAFWCNPISGHATLYWYQQILGQGPKLLIQFQNNGVVDDSQLPKDRFSAERLKGVDSTLKIQPAKLEDSAVYLCASSSTLGLAVKDEQFFGPGTRLTVL.

The chain couples TRBV27 to TRBJ2-1; no firm D call. Germline CDR1 is MNHEY and CDR2 is SMNVEV (reference sequence). The CDR3 consists of 14 residues. Deletions cut 4 bases from V and 9 bases from J, with 16 bases between. CDR3 nucleotide sequence: TGTGCCAGCAGTTCCCTTAGACCGGGCGGTGAGCAGTTCTTC. Translation gives CASSSLRPGGEQFF.

The chain uses TRBV7-2 and TRBJ2-5; D not resolved. V was trimmed by 7 bases and J by 0 bases, leaving 9 bases between them. From germline, CDR1 is SGHTA and CDR2 FQGNSA. CDR3 length equals 13 residues. CDR3 DNA: TGTGCCAGCACTCAAGCAAACCAAGAGACCCAGTACTTC. Protein sequence: CASTQANQETQYF.

The chain employs TRBV29-1 and TRBJ2-5, with a possible D match to TRBD2 (5 bases). The germline gives CDR1 SQVTM, CDR2 ANQGSEA. The CDR3 runs 13 residues. V gave up 4 bases and J gave up 5 bases, with 14 bases separating them. CDR3 amino acids: CSVGRNSVETQYF. In DNA, the CDR3 is TGCAGCGTTGGCAGGAATAGCGTGGAGACCCAGTACTTC.

This chain joins TRBV7-9 and TRBJ2-3; 9 bases map to TRBD1. This CDR3 contains 19 residues. The V segment lost 8 bases and the J segment 3 bases; nucleotides outside the gene matches: 21. Germline V lookup: CDR1 SEHNR, CDR2 FQNEAQ (reference sequence). The chain's CDR3 is CASEASRWETGGRTDTQYF. The CDR3 nucleotides are TGTGCCAGCGAAGCTTCCCGTTGGGAGACAGGGGGTAGGACAGATACGCAGTATTTT.

Concerning this clone itself: Distinct nucleotide sequences in the sample also encode this CDR3. This chain joins TRBV5-4 and TRBJ2-5, with 8 bases lining up with TRBD2. With 0 bases clipped from V and 5 bases from J, the junction kept 3 bases outside the gene matches. CDR1 and CDR2 (germline): SGHNT, YYREEE (reference sequence). This CDR3 is built from 14 residues. The CDR3 DNA reads as TGTGCCAGCAGCTTGGCCTCGGGGGGGGAGACCCAGTACTTC. It encodes CASSLASGGETQYF.

V gene TRBV7-3 combines with J gene TRBJ1-1; TRBD1 matches at 7 bases. Germline V gene data show CDR1 as SGHTA and CDR2 as FQGTGA. V was clipped by 6 bases and J by 4 bases; unmatched bases: 5. The CDR3 is 13 residues long. The CDR3 coding sequence is TGTGCCAGCAGTTCGTCAGGGGGCACTGAAGCTTTCTTT. The encoded protein is CASSSSGGTEAFF.

This clone has just one count. V and J are TRBV5-5 and TRBJ2-3; D may match TRBD1 or TRBD2 (5 bases each). The V end was cut by 5 bases, the J end by 0 bases, with 19 bases between. The CDR3 contains 17 residues. Germline V lookup: CDR1 SGHKS, CDR2 YYEKEE (reference sequence). The CDR3 sequence is CASSLRGGRTSTDTQYF. The CDR3 DNA reads TGTGCCAGCAGTCTCCGTGGGGGTCGAACTAGCACAGATACGCAGTATTTT. The full variable domain, rest sourced from reference TRBV5-5 and TRBJ2-3, is DAGVTQSPTHLIKTRGQQVTLRCSPISGHKSVSWYQQVLGQGPQFIFQYYEKEERGRGNFPDRFSARQFPNYSSELNVNALLLGDSALYLCASSLRGGRTSTDTQYFGPGTRLTVL.

This chain joins TRBV11-2 and TRBJ2-3; 8 bases are a match to TRBD2. J lost 3 bases, V lost 2 bases, and 4 bases had no gene match. This CDR3 is 15 amino acids long. Germline CDR1 and CDR2: SGHAT and FQNNGV. In DNA form, the CDR3 reads TGTGCCAGCAGCTTACGAGCGGGAGAGACAGATACGCAGTATTTT. Protein: CASSLRAGETDTQYF. The whole variable domain, filled in from reference TRBV11-2 and TRBJ2-3, reads EAGVAQSPRYKIIEKRQSVAFWCNPISGHATLYWYQQILGQGPKLLIQFQNNGVVDDSQLPKDRFSAERLKGVDSTLKIQPAKLEDSAVYLCASSLRAGETDTQYFGPGTRLTVL.

V and J are TRBV5-1 and TRBJ2-3, with 7 bases aligning to TRBD1. V was clipped by 4 bases and J by 1 base; unmatched bases: 9. This CDR3 has 16 residues. CDR1 is SGHRS and CDR2 is YFSETQ in the germline V gene. Written as DNA, the CDR3 is TGCGCCAGCAGCCAAGGGGGACAGAGAGGCACAGATACGCAGTATTTT. Its protein product is CASSQGGQRGTDTQYF.

Concerning this clone itself: The identical CDR3 is also encoded by other nucleotide sequences in the sample. The rearrangement joins TRBV7-9 to TRBJ2-7, with D unclear. CDR3 length equals 14 residues. V lost 0 bases and J lost 3, with 9 bases in between. CDR1 SEHNR and CDR2 FQNEAQ come from the germline V gene (reference sequence). The CDR3 sequence is CASSLAGQSYEQYF. Here the CDR3 DNA reads TGTGCCAGCAGCTTAGCCGGCCAGAGCTACGAGCAGTACTTC.

This clone has a handful of counts. This chain connects TRBV9 to TRBJ1-2; no definite D call. CDR3 length: 14 amino acids. The germline V gene has CDR1 SGDLS and CDR2 YYNGEE. V was cut by 3 bases and J by 0 bases, with 9 bases left in between. This CDR3 reads CASSGGPANYGYTF. In nucleotides, the CDR3 is TGTGCCAGCAGCGGAGGGCCAGCTAACTATGGCTACACCTTC.

The chain combines TRBV11-1 with TRBJ1-2; 9 positions match TRBD1. The CDR3 consists of 13 residues. V shed 2 bases, J shed 8 bases, and the junction held 3 bases outside the gene matches. Germline lookup yields CDR1 SGHAT and CDR2 FQDESV (reference sequence). The chain's CDR3 is CASSLMGQGGYTF. The CDR3 DNA reads as TGTGCCAGCAGCTTAATGGGACAGGGAGGCTACACCTTC. Complete variable domain (other parts from reference TRBV11-1 and TRBJ1-2): EAEVAQSPRYKITEKSQAVAFWCDPISGHATLYWYRQILGQGPELLVQFQDESVVDDSQLPKDRFSAERLKGVDSTLKIQPAELGDSAMYLCASSLMGQGGYTFGSGTRLTVV.

This chain connects TRBV6-1 to TRBJ2-7, with D possibly TRBD1 on 7 matching bases. The CDR3 sequence is 15 residues long. Trimming pared 4 bases from V and 0 bases from J, leaving 13 bases between. Germline-derived CDR1 and CDR2 are MNHNS and SASEGT. This CDR3 is CASSARGASSYEQYF. For the CDR3, the DNA is TGTGCCAGCAGTGCCAGGGGGGCCAGCTCCTACGAGCAGTACTTC.

As regards this clone: Other DNA sequences from this sample encode an identical CDR3 as well. V is TRBV25-1 and J is TRBJ2-7; D ambiguous. The CDR3 is 12 amino acids. Trimming shortened V by 1 base and J by 4 bases, and 5 bases separated the two germline ends. The germline gives CDR1 MGHDK, CDR2 SYGVNS. The CDR3 DNA sequence: TGTGCCAGCAGTGAATCTGGGTACGAGCAGTACTTC. It translates to CASSESGYEQYF.

The chain has TRBV15 and TRBJ1-1, with TRBD1 as a possible D gene (6 bases). CDR1 LNHNV and CDR2 YYDKDF come from the germline V gene (reference sequence). V lost 3 bases and J 1 base, leaving 9 bases between the germline ends. The CDR3 has 14 amino acids. CDR3 sequence (DNA): TGTGCCACCAGCAGGGGGGCGGGGAACACTGAAGCTTTCTTT. Protein sequence: CATSRGAGNTEAFF.

Comment on this clone: At the DNA level, this CDR3 is encoded by other sequences in the same sample as well. V usage is TRBV6-6 and J usage is TRBJ1-2, with D possibly TRBD1 on 5 matching bases. Germline CDR1 reads MNHNY; CDR2 reads SVGAGI (reference sequence). V was pared by 2 bases and J by 2 bases, with 9 bases between. The CDR3 has 14 residues. The CDR3 DNA reads as TGTGCCAGCAGTTACGGGGGTACAAACTATGGCTACACCTTC. Translated, it gives CASSYGGTNYGYTF.

The chain uses TRBV28 and TRBJ2-5; 12 bases map to TRBD2. CDR1 is MDHEN and CDR2 is SYDVKM in the germline V gene. The V and J ends lost 5 bases and 4 bases, in that order; junction bases with no gene match: 11. The CDR3 consists of 17 residues. CDR3 sequence: CASSLSSSGRALETQYF. The DNA for the CDR3 is TGTGCCAGCAGTCTCTCCTCTAGCGGGAGGGCATTAGAGACCCAGTACTTC.